This T cell receptor beta chain was documented in a study of blood T cell repertoires in COVID-19. In the study overall: COVID-19 samples from acute and convalescent phases originated in the United States, Italy and Spain.

The CDR3 totals 17 residues. J gave up 4 bases and V 3 bases, and 14 bases lay outside the gene matches. Per germline, CDR1 SGHAT and CDR2 FQNNGV. Per the original data handling: Reference gene primer amplification yielded estimated nucleated cell counts. The data were produced by immunoSEQ multiplex PCR, yet TCRdb's version contains in-frame clones alone and is incomplete. For V, J and clone size, that table is used; D and trimming come from the DNA. The table shows 85,000 or so clones, with about 95% occurring only once. Sequenced sample: peripheral blood. The receptor comes from a human donor with active COVID-19. The donor label of this sample is uncertain. The chain joins TRBV11-2 to TRBJ1-1; 7 bases fit TRBD1. This CDR3 reads CASSFGTRTGWGTEAFF. In nucleotides, the CDR3 is TGTGCCAGCAGCTTTGGAACTCGGACAGGCTGGGGCACTGAAGCTTTCTTT.